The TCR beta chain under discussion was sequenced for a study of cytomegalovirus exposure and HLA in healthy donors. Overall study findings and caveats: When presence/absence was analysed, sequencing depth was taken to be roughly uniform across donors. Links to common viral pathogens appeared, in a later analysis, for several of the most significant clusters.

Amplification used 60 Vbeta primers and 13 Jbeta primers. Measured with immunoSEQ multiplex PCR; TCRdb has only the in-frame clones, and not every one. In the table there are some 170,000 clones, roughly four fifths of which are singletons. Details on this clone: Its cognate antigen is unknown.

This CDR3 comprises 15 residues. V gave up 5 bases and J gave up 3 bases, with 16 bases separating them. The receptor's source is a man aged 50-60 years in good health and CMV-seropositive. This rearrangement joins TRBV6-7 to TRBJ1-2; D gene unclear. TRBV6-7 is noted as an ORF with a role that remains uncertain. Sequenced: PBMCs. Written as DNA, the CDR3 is TGTGCCAGCAGTGAACCGACCGGACTCTACTATGGCTACACCTTC. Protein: CASSEPTGLYYGYTF.